This is a list of T cell receptor beta chains from one sample in a study of shared clonotypes between healthy human individuals. The method was immunoSEQ multiplex PCR; TCRdb's version includes in-frame clones alone and lacks a portion of them. The profile shows nearly 2 million clones, around 96% of them singletons. Sequenced sample: naive CD8+ T cells sorted from blood. These receptors originate from a man younger than 35 in good health. Each CDR3 is given with its conserved first and last residue. A D gene is named only where the DNA matches it firmly.

D gene: -; J gene: TRBJ2-2; V gene: TRBV27; CDR3 protein: CASSHFGVPGELFF
D gene: -; J gene: TRBJ1-2; V gene: TRBV11-2; CDR3 protein: CASSLGGGVSGYTF
D gene: -; J gene: TRBJ2-1; V gene: TRBV30; CDR3 protein: CAWSEPNEQFF
D gene: TRBD1; J gene: TRBJ2-5; V gene: TRBV5-4; CDR3 protein: CATLGQGAETQYF
D gene: -; J gene: TRBJ1-4; V gene: TRBV5-4; CDR3 protein: CASSLVPTTNEKLFF
D gene: -; J gene: TRBJ2-7; V gene: TRBV28; CDR3 protein: CASSHRDHSYEQYF
D gene: TRBD1; J gene: TRBJ2-3; V gene: TRBV29-1; CDR3 protein: CSVKGTGSTDTQYF
D gene: -; J gene: TRBJ2-5; V gene: TRBV5-1; CDR3 protein: CASSPFGETQYF
D gene: TRBD1; J gene: TRBJ1-2; V gene: TRBV6-5; CDR3 protein: CASTTFGQGYGYTF
D gene: TRBD2; J gene: TRBJ2-1; V gene: TRBV11-2; CDR3 protein: CASSSPMGLINNEQFF
D gene: -; J gene: TRBJ2-3; V gene: TRBV5-6; CDR3 protein: CASSLARGSSSTDTQYF
D gene: -; J gene: TRBJ1-2; V gene: TRBV2; CDR3 protein: CASSDGDGAYGYTF
D gene: -; J gene: TRBJ2-1; V gene: TRBV10-1; CDR3 protein: CASSESVPHREDEQFF
D gene: TRBD1; J gene: TRBJ2-7; V gene: TRBV6-1; CDR3 protein: CASTATGDSYEQYF
D gene: -; J gene: TRBJ2-2; V gene: TRBV7-9; CDR3 protein: CASSLALSTGELFF
D gene: -; J gene: TRBJ2-2; V gene: TRBV30; CDR3 protein: CAWRADFTGELFF
D gene: -; J gene: TRBJ1-4; V gene: TRBV30; CDR3 protein: CAWDSAGFGEKLFF
D gene: TRBD2; J gene: TRBJ2-7; V gene: TRBV5-6; CDR3 protein: CASSSGGSSYEQYF
D gene: TRBD2; J gene: TRBJ2-3; V gene: TRBV4-3; CDR3 protein: CASSQEGGGSGTDTQYF
D gene: TRBD1; J gene: TRBJ1-2; V gene: TRBV6-5; CDR3 protein: CASSYSLQGNGYTF
D gene: -; J gene: TRBJ2-3; V gene: TRBV5-1; CDR3 protein: CASSLDPGDGDTQYF
D gene: -; J gene: TRBJ2-7; V gene: TRBV5-1; CDR3 protein: CASSVGAGAYEQYF
D gene: -; J gene: TRBJ2-3; V gene: TRBV5-1; CDR3 protein: CASSLNYGTDTQYF
D gene: -; J gene: TRBJ2-1; V gene: TRBV4-1; CDR3 protein: CASSQAGGDEQFF
D gene: TRBD1; J gene: TRBJ2-5; V gene: TRBV15; CDR3 protein: CATSSWDSQETQYF
D gene: TRBD1; J gene: TRBJ1-4; V gene: TRBV5-1; CDR3 protein: CASSYRDREGEKLFF
D gene: -; J gene: TRBJ2-1; V gene: TRBV7-2; CDR3 protein: CASSSGPPYNEQFF
D gene: -; J gene: TRBJ2-7; V gene: TRBV4-1; CDR3 protein: CASSQVIGTTYEQYF